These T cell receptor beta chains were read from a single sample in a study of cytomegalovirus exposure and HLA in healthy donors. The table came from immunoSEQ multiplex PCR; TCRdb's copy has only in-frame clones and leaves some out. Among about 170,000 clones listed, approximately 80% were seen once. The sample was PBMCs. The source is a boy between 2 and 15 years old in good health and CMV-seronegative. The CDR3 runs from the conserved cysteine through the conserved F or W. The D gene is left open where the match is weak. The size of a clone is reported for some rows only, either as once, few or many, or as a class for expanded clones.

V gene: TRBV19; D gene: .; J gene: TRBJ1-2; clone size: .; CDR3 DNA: TGTGCCAGTAAGACAGGCCTAGCTAACTATGGCTACACCTTC; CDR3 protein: CASKTGLANYGYTF
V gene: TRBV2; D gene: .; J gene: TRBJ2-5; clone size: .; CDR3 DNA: TGTGCCAGCAGTGAAGTACCTAGGGGAGAGACCCAGTACTTC; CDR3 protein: CASSEVPRGETQYF
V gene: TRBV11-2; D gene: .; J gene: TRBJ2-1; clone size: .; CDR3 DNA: TGTGCCAGCAGCTTAGGGCGGGGACACAATGAGCAGTTCTTC; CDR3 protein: CASSLGRGHNEQFF
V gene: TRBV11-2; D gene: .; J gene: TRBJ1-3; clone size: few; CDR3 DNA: TGTGCCAGCAGCCTAGGGCGGGGGACTGTGGGAAACACCATATATTTT; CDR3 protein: CASSLGRGTVGNTIYF
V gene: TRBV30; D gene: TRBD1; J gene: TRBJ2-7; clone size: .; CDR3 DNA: TGTGCCTGGGGCTCAGGGGGAACCCACGAGCAGTACTTC; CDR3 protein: CAWGSGGTHEQYF
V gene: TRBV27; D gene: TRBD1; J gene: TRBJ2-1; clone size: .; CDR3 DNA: TGTGCCAGCAGTCCCGACAGGGGGACCTACAATGAGCAGTTCTTC; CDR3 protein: CASSPDRGTYNEQFF
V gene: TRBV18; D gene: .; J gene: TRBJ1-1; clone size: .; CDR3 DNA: TGTGCCAGCTCCCCAAAACAGGGCACTGAAGCTTTCTTT; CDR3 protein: CASSPKQGTEAFF
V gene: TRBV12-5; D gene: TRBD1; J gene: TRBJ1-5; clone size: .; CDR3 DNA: TGTGCTAGTGGTTTCTTCTCTCGGACAGGGGGAAGCAATCAGCCCCAGCATTTT; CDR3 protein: CASGFFSRTGGSNQPQHF
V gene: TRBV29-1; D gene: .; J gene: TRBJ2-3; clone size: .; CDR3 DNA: TGCAGCGGGGACATTACTAGCACAGATACGCAGTATTTT; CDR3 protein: CSGDITSTDTQYF
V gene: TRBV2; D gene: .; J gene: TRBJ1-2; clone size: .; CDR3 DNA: TGTGCCAGCAGTGGGGTTCGGGGTCGTAACTATGGCTACACCTTC; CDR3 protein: CASSGVRGRNYGYTF
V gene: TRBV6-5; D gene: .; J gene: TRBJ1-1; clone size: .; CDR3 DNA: TGTGCCAGCAGTTACGGGGGAGGGCTTAACACTGAAGCTTTCTTT; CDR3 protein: CASSYGGGLNTEAFF
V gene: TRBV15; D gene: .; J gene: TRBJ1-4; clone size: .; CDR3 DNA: TGTGCCACCAGCAGAGATTCAGGGGCAACTAATGAAAAACTGTTTTTT; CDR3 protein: CATSRDSGATNEKLFF
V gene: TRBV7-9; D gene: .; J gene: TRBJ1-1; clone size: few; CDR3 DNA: TGTGCCAGCACCCCCGGAGGGAACACTGAAGCTTTCTTT; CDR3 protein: CASTPGGNTEAFF
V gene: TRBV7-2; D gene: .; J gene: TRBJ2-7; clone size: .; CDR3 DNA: TGTGCCAGCAGCTCCCCCGGTAGCCCCAGCTCCTACGAGCAGTACTTC; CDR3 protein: CASSSPGSPSSYEQYF
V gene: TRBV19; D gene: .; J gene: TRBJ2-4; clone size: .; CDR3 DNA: TGTGCCAGTAGTATAGATCACGACTCCTCTGTGTACTTC; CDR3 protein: CASSIDHDSSVYF
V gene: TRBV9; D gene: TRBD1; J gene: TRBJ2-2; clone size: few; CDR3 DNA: TGTGCCAGCAGCGTAGGGCCCAGAACGGGACAGGGTCGGACCGGGGAGCTGTTTTTT; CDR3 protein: CASSVGPRTGQGRTGELFF
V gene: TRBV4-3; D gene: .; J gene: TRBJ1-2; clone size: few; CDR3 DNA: TGCGCCAGCAGCCAAGTCGTTAATTATGGCTACACCTTC; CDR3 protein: CASSQVVNYGYTF
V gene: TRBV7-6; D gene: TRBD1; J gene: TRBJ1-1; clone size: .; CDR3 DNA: TGTGCCAGCAGCGAGGGACAGCTCACTGAAGCTTTCTTT; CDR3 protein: CASSEGQLTEAFF
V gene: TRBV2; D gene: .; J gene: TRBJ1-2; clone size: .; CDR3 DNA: TGTGCCAGCCCTGGGGCCGCTAACTATGGCTACACCTTC; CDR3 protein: CASPGAANYGYTF
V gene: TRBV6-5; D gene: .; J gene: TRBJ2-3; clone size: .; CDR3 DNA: TGTGCCAGCAGTCTAGGACAGAGCACAGATACGCAGTATTTT; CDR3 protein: CASSLGQSTDTQYF
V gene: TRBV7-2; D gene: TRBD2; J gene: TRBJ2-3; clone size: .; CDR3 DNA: TGTGCCAGCAGCTTAGAGGCGGGGGGGGCAGATACGCAGTATTTT; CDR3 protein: CASSLEAGGADTQYF
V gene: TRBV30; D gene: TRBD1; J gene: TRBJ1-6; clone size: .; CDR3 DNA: TGTGCCTGGAGCGCAACCCAGGGACAGCCCGTAGGTAATTCACCCCTCCACTTT; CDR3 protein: CAWSATQGQPVGNSPLHF